This passage covers 26 T cell receptor beta chains from one sample sequenced in a study of T-cell reconstitution after alpha-beta-depleted transplantation in children. It was with unique molecular identifiers that the TCRbeta library was prepared. TCRdb analysed the PCR reads with MiXCR anew, one entry per CDR3 protein. The data contain over 300,000 distinct CDR3 sequences, around a tenth of them singletons. Here the sequenced sample was PBMCs from the stem cell graft donor, taken from the stem cell graft. The receptors were gathered from a human donor who donated a stem cell graft to a child with acute lymphoblastic leukemia.

This clonotype has more than one count but fewer than ten. The V gene is TRBV18, the J gene TRBJ2-4; the match to TRBD2 covers 15 bases. Per germline, CDR1 KGHSH and CDR2 LQKENI. The ends lost 3 bases at V and 1 base at J; junction bases unmatched: 7. The CDR3 length is 19 residues. In DNA, the CDR3 is TGTGCCAGCTCACCCCGGACTAGCGGGAGGGCCGGGGCCAAAAACATTCAGTACTTC. Protein sequence: CASSPRTSGRAGAKNIQYF.

A few counts support this clonotype. The V gene is TRBV10-3, the J gene TRBJ2-7, with TRBD2 matching 8 bases. V shed 4 bases, J shed 5 bases, and the junction held 10 bases outside the gene matches. The germline gives CDR1 ENHRY, CDR2 SYGVKD. The CDR3 has 15 residues. CDR3 DNA: TGTGCCATCAGTGGAGGTAGCGGGGTCTTCGACGAGCAGTACTTC. This codes for CAISGGSGVFDEQYF.

This clonotype was detected ten times or more. V gene TRBV7-9 combines with J gene TRBJ1-3, with D unclear. The CDR3 loop spans 16 amino acids. In germline, CDR1 is SEHNR, CDR2 FQNEAQ (reference sequence). V lost 1 base, J lost 0 bases, and 10 bases lay in between. The chain's CDR3 is CASSLGQLSSGNTIYF. DNA for the CDR3: TGTGCCAGCAGCTTAGGGCAGCTGAGCTCTGGAAACACCATATATTTT. Full variable domain (outside the CDR3, taken from reference TRBV7-9 and TRBJ1-3): DTGVSQNPRHKITKRGQNVTFRCDPISEHNRLYWYRQTLGQGPEFLTYFQNEAQLEKSRLLSDRFSAERPKGSFSTLEIQRTEQGDSAMYLCASSLGQLSSGNTIYFGEGSWLTVV.

CDR3 in amino acids: CAISESGTAGANVLTF. For the CDR3, the DNA is TGTGCCATCAGTGAGTCGGGGACAGCTGGGGCCAACGTCCTGACTTTC. The V call is TRBV10-3, the J call TRBJ2-6, with TRBD1 matching 7 bases. Germline V gene lookup returns CDR1 ENHRY and CDR2 SYGVKD. V shed 0 bases, J shed 2 bases, and the junction held 1 base outside the gene matches. CDR3 length equals 16 residues.

This clonotype was recorded at least ten times. The chain is built from TRBV12-3 or TRBV12-4 and TRBJ2-2, with D unresolved. The CDR3 sequence is 15 residues long. V shed 5 bases and J shed 6 bases, with 16 bases lying between them. In DNA form, the CDR3 reads TGTGCCAGCAGTACGACTGGACGGCCCGCCGGGGAGCTGTTTTTT. This translates into CASSTTGRPAGELFF.

The chain couples TRBV3-1 to TRBJ2-7; D is unresolved. V was shortened by 0 bases and J by 0 bases, with 12 bases between the two germline ends. CDR3 length equals 16 residues. Germline loops: CDR1 LGHDT, CDR2 YNNKEL (reference sequence). CDR3 loop: CASSQDGSVGSYEQYF. As DNA, the CDR3 is TGTGCCAGCAGCCAAGATGGATCGGTGGGCTCCTACGAGCAGTACTTC.

This clonotype came up a few times. The rearrangement uses TRBV30 and TRBJ2-3; D gene uncertain. CDR3 length: 16 residues. The germline V gene has CDR1 GTSNPN and CDR2 SVGIG (reference sequence). V was trimmed by 0 bases and J by 4 bases, leaving 17 bases between them. The CDR3 DNA sequence: TGTGCCTGGAGTGTAGCAAAGGGCGAGGTCTCAGATACGCAGTATTTT. This gives the protein CAWSVAKGEVSDTQYF. Looking up the rest from reference TRBV30 and TRBJ2-3 gives the full variable domain: SQTIHQWPATLVQPVGSPLSLECTVEGTSNPNLYWYRQAAGRGLQLLFYSVGIGQISSEVPQNLSASRPQDRQFILSSKKLLLSDSGFYLCAWSVAKGEVSDTQYFGPGTRLTVL.

This clonotype was picked up a small number of times. This chain connects TRBV5-1 to TRBJ2-7; TRBD2 aligns across 13 bases. Germline loops: CDR1 SGHRS, CDR2 YFSETQ. V lost 3 bases to trimming and J lost 5 bases; unmatched junction nucleotides: 11. CDR3 length equals 17 residues. CDR3 nucleotides: TGCGCCAGCAGCTCCGGACTAGCGGGAGATCTGGGCGACGAGCAGTACTTC. This sequence encodes CASSSGLAGDLGDEQYF.

The table lists this clonotype with a few counts. The genes are TRBV28 and TRBJ1-2, with 8 bases aligning to TRBD1. The CDR3 is 13 amino acids. From germline, CDR1 is MDHEN and CDR2 SYDVKM. With V trimmed by 6 bases and J by 4 bases, 4 bases remained unmatched. CDR3 in amino acids: CASRQQGGYGYTF. The DNA of the CDR3 is TGTGCCAGCAGGCAACAGGGGGGCTATGGCTACACCTTC.

This clonotype was observed a handful of times. The genes are TRBV6-2 or TRBV6-3 and TRBJ2-7; 10 bases are a match to TRBD2. Germline V lookup: CDR1 MNHEY, CDR2 SVGEGT. The J segment lost 5 bases and the V segment lost 10 bases, leaving 11 bases of the junction unmatched. The CDR3 is 14 residues long. The CDR3 nucleotides read TGTGCCACCCAAATCCTAGCGGGAGTCAACGAGCAGTACTTC. The encoded protein is CATQILAGVNEQYF.

This clonotype was detected a few times. The chain is built from TRBV5-1 and TRBJ2-7; 15 nucleotides match TRBD2. The CDR3 covers 16 residues. CDR1 SGHRS and CDR2 YFSETQ come from the germline V gene. Trimming removed 4 bases from V and 7 bases from J; junction bases left unmatched: 9. The CDR3 here is CASSGPGLAGGGEQYF. The DNA of the CDR3 is TGCGCCAGCAGCGGTCCGGGACTAGCGGGAGGCGGGGAGCAGTACTTC.

In this sample, this clonotype turned up many times. The chain employs TRBV27 and TRBJ2-2; 8 bases agree with TRBD2. V gave up 4 bases and J gave up 6 bases; unmatched junction bases: 7. Germline V gene sequence: CDR1 MNHEY, CDR2 SMNVEV (reference sequence). The CDR3 runs 15 residues. The CDR3 DNA is TGTGCCAGCAGTTGGACTAGCTCCGCACCCGGGGAGCTGTTTTTT. Its protein is CASSWTSSAPGELFF.

The chain has TRBV4-1 and TRBJ2-1; TRBD2 matches at 11 bases. Germline V gene sequence: CDR1 MGHRA, CDR2 YSYEKL. This CDR3 contains 19 residues. Trimming cost V 4 bases and J 0 bases; bases outside gene matches: 11. CDR3 bases: TGCGCCAGCAGCCCCCGAAGGCTAGCGGGGGGAAGCTCCTACAATGAGCAGTTCTTC. Amino acids: CASSPRRLAGGSSYNEQFF.

This rearrangement joins TRBV2 to TRBJ1-6, with D hard to call. This CDR3 has 15 residues. Germline CDR1 and CDR2: SNHLY and FYNNEI. Trimming took off 3 bases at V and 7 bases at J, with 13 bases between the two ends. The CDR3 coding sequence is TGTGCCAGCAGTGAGGGGTCCCACCGGAATTCACCCCTCCACTTT. It is translated as CASSEGSHRNSPLHF.

This sequence joins TRBV20-1 and TRBJ2-1; D may be TRBD2 (5 bases). Germline lookup yields CDR1 DFQATT and CDR2 SNEGSKA (reference sequence). The CDR3 runs to 15 residues. Trimming stripped 5 bases from V and 4 bases from J, with 18 bases between. The DNA for the CDR3 is TGCAGTGCTGGGCCGCCCAGCGGTCTTTACAATGAGCAGTTCTTC. This sequence encodes CSAGPPSGLYNEQFF.

This clonotype has only a few counts. The V call is TRBV6-2 or TRBV6-3, the J call TRBJ1-3, with 7 bases that match TRBD1. CDR1 and CDR2 (germline): MNHEY, SVGEGT. This CDR3 comprises 17 residues. The V and J ends lost 7 bases and 0 bases, in that order; junction bases with no gene match: 12. CDR3 coding DNA: TGTGCCAGCACGAAAGCGGGACAGATGCTCTCTGGAAACACCATATATTTT. Encoded protein: CASTKAGQMLSGNTIYF.

This clonotype was observed at least ten times. This sequence joins TRBV4-1 and TRBJ2-7; a possible D gene is TRBD1 (6 bases). Germline V lookup: CDR1 MGHRA, CDR2 YSYEKL. The CDR3 runs to 15 residues. V was shortened by 0 bases and J by 3 bases, with 12 bases between the two germline ends. DNA for the CDR3: TGCGCCAGCAGCCAAGACCGGAGCAGGGGCTACGAGCAGTACTTC. As protein: CASSQDRSRGYEQYF.

The rearrangement links TRBV12-3 or TRBV12-4 to TRBJ2-2; the D is unclear. The V gene lost 7 bases and the J gene lost 4 bases, with 22 bases spanning the gap. The CDR3 is made up of 17 amino acids. The CDR3 nucleotides are TGTGCCAGCATTTATAGGCCGGGCCGTACTTCCACCGGGGAGCTGTTTTTT. Its translation is CASIYRPGRTSTGELFF.

V gene TRBV5-1 combines with J gene TRBJ1-2, with 9 bases matching TRBD1. This CDR3 contains 15 residues. Germline values: CDR1 SGHRS, CDR2 YFSETQ. V lost 2 bases, J lost 4 bases, and 6 bases stayed unmatched. The CDR3 reads CASSLQGAVLYGYTF. CDR3 coding DNA: TGCGCCAGCAGCTTACAGGGGGCAGTCCTCTATGGCTACACCTTC.

The sample holds a few counts of this clonotype. The gene calls are TRBV19 and TRBJ1-2; D unclear. This CDR3 has 15 residues. V was clipped by 4 bases and J by 0 bases, with 12 bases between them. Germline lookup yields CDR1 LNHDA and CDR2 SQIVND (reference sequence). CDR3 protein: CASSRATRANYGYTF. The CDR3, as DNA: TGTGCCAGTAGTAGGGCAACCCGTGCTAACTATGGCTACACCTTC.

This clonotype turned up a few times. The rearrangement uses TRBV7-2 and TRBJ2-3; no definite D call. Germline V CDR1 and CDR2: SGHTA, FQGNSA. The CDR3 is made up of 14 amino acids. The germline V and J ends were trimmed by 5 bases and 4 bases, with 13 bases remaining between them. In DNA, the CDR3 is TGTGCCAGCAGCCTTTATCTACGCCCAGATACGCAGTATTTT. Translating gives CASSLYLRPDTQYF.

This clonotype has only a few counts. The chain carries TRBV3-1 and TRBJ2-1; maybe TRBD1 (5 bases). Trimming took 5 bases from V and 1 from J, leaving 9 bases between them. CDR3 size: 14 residues. Germline CDR1 and CDR2: LGHDT and YNNKEL (reference sequence). The CDR3 loop reads CASSSRQSYNEQFF. The CDR3 DNA sequence: TGTGCCAGCAGCTCGCGACAGTCCTACAATGAGCAGTTCTTC.

The chain recombines TRBV30 with TRBJ2-1; 8 positions agree with TRBD2. Per germline, CDR1 GTSNPN and CDR2 SVGIG (reference sequence). The CDR3 is 14 amino acids. J lost 7 bases, V lost 2 bases, and 7 bases had no gene match. In DNA, the CDR3 is TGTGCCTGGAGTACTGGAGCGGGAGATAATGAGCAGTTCTTC. This codes for CAWSTGAGDNEQFF.

This clonotype turned up a few times. The rearrangement uses TRBV20-1 and TRBJ2-7, with 9 bases fitting TRBD1. Per the germline V gene, CDR1 is DFQATT and CDR2 is SNEGSKA (reference sequence). Trimming at V came to 0 bases and at J to 4 bases, leaving 4 bases not matched to a gene. CDR3 length: 14 residues. The CDR3 here is CSARDMTGGYEQYF. The CDR3 DNA is TGCAGTGCTAGAGATATGACAGGGGGTTACGAGCAGTACTTC.

The chain employs TRBV12-3 or TRBV12-4 and TRBJ2-7; D not certain. The CDR3 runs 13 residues. V lost 1 base to trimming and J lost 6 bases, with 10 bases between them. The CDR3 sequence: CASSLGIPGEQYF. CDR3 bases: TGTGCCAGCAGTTTAGGCATTCCCGGCGAGCAGTACTTC.

This clonotype was recorded at least ten times. The chain joins TRBV9 to TRBJ2-1; weak D call: TRBD2 (6 bases). The CDR3 totals 16 residues. Germline CDR1 SGDLS, CDR2 YYNGEE. Trimming removed 0 bases at V and 0 bases at J, with 10 bases between. CDR3 region: CASSVVRGSSYNEQFF. DNA for the CDR3: TGTGCCAGCAGCGTAGTCCGGGGGAGCTCCTACAATGAGCAGTTCTTC.